This TCR beta chain stems from a study of graft-versus-host responses after intestinal transplantation. Germline CDR1 LGHNT, CDR2 FRNRAP. The V end lost 3 bases, the J end lost 2 bases, and 3 bases lay between the germline ends. This CDR3 has 12 amino acids. The repertoire was sequenced with immunoSEQ multiplex PCR; TCRdb's copy has only in-frame clones and lacks some. The data hold 100,000 to 140,000 clones, with approximately 88% observed a single time. Study-wide results and caveats: Recipient bone marrow held GvH clones, some seen earlier in ileum or blood. Clonal ratios of graft-versus-host to host-versus-graft in allografts were high for patients exhibiting graft-donor T cell macrochimerism.

As for this clone: The target antigen is unknown.

The chain has TRBV12-5 and TRBJ2-3; D gene ambiguous. Sequencing used unstimulated CD4+ T cells sorted from spleen or lymph node cells, obtained before transplant. The sequence came from a human donor who was the organ donor for an intestinal transplant. CDR3 nucleotide sequence: TGTGCTAGTGGTTTCCTCACAGATACGCAGTATTTT. Translating gives CASGFLTDTQYF.